The rows below give T cell receptor beta chains drawn from one sample of a study of molecular identifiers for immune sequencing clone quantification. TCRdb analysed the PCR reads with MiXCR anew, one entry per CDR3 protein. Of more than 450,000 distinct CDR3 sequences listed, over 20% are singletons. Sequenced sample: naive CD8+ T cells from blood, with Jurkat cell RNA spiked in. The receptors originated from a human donor in good health. Some libraries in this study had Jurkat cell RNA spiked in. CDR3s include the opening cysteine and the closing phenylalanine or tryptophan. Fields, in order: V gene, D gene, clone size, J gene, CDR3 DNA, CDR3 protein. The D gene is left open where the match is weak. Only some rows state a clone size, as once, few, many or a class for expanded clones.

TRBV7-6,-,-,TRBJ2-7,TGTGCCAGCAGCTACAGACAGGTTCCCTACGAGCAGTACTTC,CASSYRQVPYEQYF
TRBV6-2/TRBV6-3,-,few,TRBJ2-1,TGTGCCAGCAGTCCTTCTAGCATCAGTTCCTACAATGAGCAGTTCTTC,CASSPSSISSYNEQFF
TRBV10-3,TRBD1,few,TRBJ1-1,TGTGCCATCAGACAGGGGTACACTGAAGCTTTCTTT,CAIRQGYTEAFF
TRBV9,TRBD1,few,TRBJ2-3,TGTGCCAGCAGCGTAGTACAGGGGGCCGCAGATACGCAGTATTTT,CASSVVQGAADTQYF
TRBV10-3,-,-,TRBJ2-7,TGTGCCATCAGTGACCAGGCCAGCACCTACGAGCAGTACTTC,CAISDQASTYEQYF
TRBV29-1,-,many,TRBJ1-1,TGCAGCGTCGCCGGGCAGGGGTCGAACACTGAAGCTTTCTTT,CSVAGQGSNTEAFF
TRBV28,-,-,TRBJ1-1,TGTGCCAGCAGTTACCCCCCGACGGAAGCTTCCTTT,CASSYPPTEASF
TRBV7-9,-,many,TRBJ1-4,TGTGCCAGCAGCCCCGGATATGCAACTAATGAAAAACTGTTTTTT,CASSPGYATNEKLFF
TRBV6-6,-,-,TRBJ2-4,TGTGCCAGCAATCATGCGGACATTCAGTACTTC,CASNHADIQYF
TRBV5-1,TRBD1,many,TRBJ1-1,TGCGCCAGCAGCTTGGAATTTCTGGGTACAGGGGAGAACACTGAAGCTTTCTTT,CASSLEFLGTGENTEAFF
TRBV4-1,-,many,TRBJ2-2,TGCGCCAGCAGCCAAGGGCCAGGTTGGACCGGGGAGCTGTTTTTT,CASSQGPGWTGELFF
TRBV2,TRBD1,-,TRBJ1-1,TGTGCCAGCAACCATCCGCGGGACAGGGGGCCGAGCACTGAAGCTTTCTTT,CASNHPRDRGPSTEAFF
TRBV29-1,TRBD2,few,TRBJ2-1,TGCAGCGTTGTACTAGCGGTTCCCTCCTACAATGAGCAGTTCTTC,CSVVLAVPSYNEQFF
TRBV7-9,-,many,TRBJ2-7,TGTGCCAGCAGCTCCTCAAGCTCCTACGAGCAGTACTTC,CASSSSSSYEQYF
TRBV28,TRBD2,many,TRBJ2-3,TGTGCCAGCAGTTTATTACCGGGACTAGCGGGAGGGGGTGCCACAGATACGCAGTATTTT,CASSLLPGLAGGGATDTQYF
TRBV19,-,-,TRBJ2-6,TGTGCCGGTAGTATGAGCGGAGGGCGGTCTGGGGCCAACGTCCTGACTTTC,CAGSMSGGRSGANVLTF